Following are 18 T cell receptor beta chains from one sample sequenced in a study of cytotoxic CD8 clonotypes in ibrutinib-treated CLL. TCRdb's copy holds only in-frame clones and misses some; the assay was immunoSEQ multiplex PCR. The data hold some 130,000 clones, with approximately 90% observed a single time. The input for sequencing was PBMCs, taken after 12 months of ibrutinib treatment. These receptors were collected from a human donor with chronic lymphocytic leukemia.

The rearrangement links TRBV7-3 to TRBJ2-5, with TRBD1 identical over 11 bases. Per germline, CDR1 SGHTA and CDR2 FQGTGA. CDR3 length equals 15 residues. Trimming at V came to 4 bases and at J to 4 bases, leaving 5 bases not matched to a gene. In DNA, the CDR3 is TGTGCCAGCAGCTCCGGGACAGGGGGGTTAGAGACCCAGTACTTC. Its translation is CASSSGTGGLETQYF.

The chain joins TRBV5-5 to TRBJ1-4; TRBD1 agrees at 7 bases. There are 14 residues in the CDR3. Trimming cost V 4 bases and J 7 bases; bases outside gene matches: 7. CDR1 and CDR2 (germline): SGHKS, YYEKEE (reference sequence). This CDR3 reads CASSETGLGEKLFF. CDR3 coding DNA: TGTGCCAGCAGCGAGACAGGGTTGGGTGAAAAACTGTTTTTT. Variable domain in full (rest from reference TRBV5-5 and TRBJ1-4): DAGVTQSPTHLIKTRGQQVTLRCSPISGHKSVSWYQQVLGQGPQFIFQYYEKEERGRGNFPDRFSARQFPNYSSELNVNALLLGDSALYLCASSETGLGEKLFFGSGTQLSVL.

CDR3 sequence reads: CASSFWGSQETQYF. CDR3 nucleotides: TGTGCCAGCAGCTTCTGGGGCAGTCAAGAGACCCAGTACTTC. V is TRBV5-4 and J is TRBJ2-5, with TRBD1 as a possible D gene (5 bases). The V and J ends lost 2 bases and 2 bases respectively, with 10 bases between them. Germline values: CDR1 SGHNT, CDR2 YYREEE (reference sequence). This CDR3 has 14 amino acids. Filled out from reference TRBV5-4 and TRBJ2-5, the complete variable domain reads ETGVTQSPTHLIKTRGQQVTLRCSSQSGHNTVSWYQQALGQGPQFIFQYYREEENGRGNFPPRFSGLQFPNYSSELNVNALELDDSALYLCASSFWGSQETQYFGPGTRLLVL.

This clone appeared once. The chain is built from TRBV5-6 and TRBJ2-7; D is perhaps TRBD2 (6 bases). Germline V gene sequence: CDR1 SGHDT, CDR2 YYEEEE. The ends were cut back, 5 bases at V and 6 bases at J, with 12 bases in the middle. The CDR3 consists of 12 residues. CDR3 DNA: TGTGCCAGCAGGGGTGGGGGAGGCGAGCAGTACTTC. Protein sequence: CASRGGGGEQYF.

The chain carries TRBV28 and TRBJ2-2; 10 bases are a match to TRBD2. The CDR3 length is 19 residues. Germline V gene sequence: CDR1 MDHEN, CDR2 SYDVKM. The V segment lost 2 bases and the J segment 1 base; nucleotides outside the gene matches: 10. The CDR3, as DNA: TGTGCCAGCAGTTTAATGGTCAAGCGGGAGGGCCTGAACACCGGGGAGCTGTTTTTT. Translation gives CASSLMVKREGLNTGELFF.

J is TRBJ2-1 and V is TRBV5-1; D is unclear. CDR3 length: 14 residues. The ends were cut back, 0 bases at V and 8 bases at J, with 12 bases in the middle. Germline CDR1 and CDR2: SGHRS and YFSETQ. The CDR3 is CASSLGAVGDEQFF. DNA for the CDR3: TGCGCCAGCAGCTTGGGGGCCGTGGGCGATGAGCAGTTCTTC. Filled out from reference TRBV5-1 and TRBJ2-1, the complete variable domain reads KAGVTQTPRYLIKTRGQQVTLSCSPISGHRSVSWYQQTPGQGLQFLFEYFSETQRNKGNFPGRFSGRQFSNSRSEMNVSTLELGDSALYLCASSLGAVGDEQFFGPGTRLTVL.

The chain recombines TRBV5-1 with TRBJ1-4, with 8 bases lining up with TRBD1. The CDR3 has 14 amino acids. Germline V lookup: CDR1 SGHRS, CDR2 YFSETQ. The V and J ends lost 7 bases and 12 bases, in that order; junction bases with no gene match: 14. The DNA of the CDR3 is TGCGCCAGCGGGACAGGACAGCAGGAAGAGGAACTGTTTTTT. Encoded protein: CASGTGQQEEELFF.

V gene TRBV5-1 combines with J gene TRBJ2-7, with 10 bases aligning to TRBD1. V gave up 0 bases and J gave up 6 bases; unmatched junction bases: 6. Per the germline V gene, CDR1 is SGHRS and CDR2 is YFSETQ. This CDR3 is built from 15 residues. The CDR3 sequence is CASSLGDRGPFEQYF. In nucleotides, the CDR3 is TGCGCCAGCAGCTTGGGGGACAGGGGACCCTTCGAGCAGTACTTC.

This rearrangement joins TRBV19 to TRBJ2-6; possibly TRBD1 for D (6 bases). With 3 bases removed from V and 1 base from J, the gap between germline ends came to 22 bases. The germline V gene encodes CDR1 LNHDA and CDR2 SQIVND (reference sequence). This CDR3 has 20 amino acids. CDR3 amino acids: CASSIDWGLTGSSGANVLTF. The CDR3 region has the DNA TGTGCCAGTAGTATCGATTGGGGGCTGACAGGTTCATCTGGGGCCAACGTCCTGACTTTC. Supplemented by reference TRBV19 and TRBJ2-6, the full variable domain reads DGGITQSPKYLFRKEGQNVTLSCEQNLNHDAMYWYRQDPGQGLRLIYYSQIVNDFQKGDIAEGYSVSREKKESFPLTVTSAQKNPTAFYLCASSIDWGLTGSSGANVLTFGAGSRLTVL.

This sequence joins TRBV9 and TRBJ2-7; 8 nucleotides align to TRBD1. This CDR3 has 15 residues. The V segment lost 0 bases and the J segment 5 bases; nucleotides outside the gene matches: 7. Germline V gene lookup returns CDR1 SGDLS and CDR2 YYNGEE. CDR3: CASSVGGQGANEQYF. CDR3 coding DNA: TGTGCCAGCAGCGTAGGGGGCCAGGGGGCAAACGAGCAGTACTTC.

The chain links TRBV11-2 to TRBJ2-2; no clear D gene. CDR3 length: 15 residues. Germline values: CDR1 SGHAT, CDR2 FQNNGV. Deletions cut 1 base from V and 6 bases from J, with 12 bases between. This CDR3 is CASSLASLSAGELFF. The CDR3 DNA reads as TGTGCCAGCAGCTTAGCGAGTCTCAGCGCCGGGGAGCTGTTTTTT.

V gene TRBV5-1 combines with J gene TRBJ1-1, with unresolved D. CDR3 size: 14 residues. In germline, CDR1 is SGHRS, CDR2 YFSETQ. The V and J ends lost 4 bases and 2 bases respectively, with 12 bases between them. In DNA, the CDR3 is TGCGCCAGCAGCAGGAGGTTACTTAACACTGAAGCTTTCTTT. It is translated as CASSRRLLNTEAFF.

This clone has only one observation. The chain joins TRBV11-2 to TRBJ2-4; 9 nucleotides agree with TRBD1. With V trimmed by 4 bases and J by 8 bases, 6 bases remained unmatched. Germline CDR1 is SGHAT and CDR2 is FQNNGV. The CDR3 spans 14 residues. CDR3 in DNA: TGTGCCAGCAGCTCTAGGACAGGGGAGTACATTCAGTACTTC. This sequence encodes CASSSRTGEYIQYF.

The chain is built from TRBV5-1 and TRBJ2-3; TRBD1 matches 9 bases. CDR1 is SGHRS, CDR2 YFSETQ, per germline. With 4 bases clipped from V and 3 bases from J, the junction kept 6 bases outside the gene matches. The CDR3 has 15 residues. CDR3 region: CASSGGQGGTDTQYF. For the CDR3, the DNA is TGCGCCAGCAGCGGGGGACAGGGAGGGACAGATACGCAGTATTTT.

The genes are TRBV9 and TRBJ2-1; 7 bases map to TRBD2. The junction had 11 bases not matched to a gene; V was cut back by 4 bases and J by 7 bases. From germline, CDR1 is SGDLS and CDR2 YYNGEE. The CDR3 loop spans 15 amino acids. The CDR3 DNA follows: TGTGCCAGCAGCCCTACTAGCGCTACCGGGAATGAGCAGTTCTTC. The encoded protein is CASSPTSATGNEQFF.

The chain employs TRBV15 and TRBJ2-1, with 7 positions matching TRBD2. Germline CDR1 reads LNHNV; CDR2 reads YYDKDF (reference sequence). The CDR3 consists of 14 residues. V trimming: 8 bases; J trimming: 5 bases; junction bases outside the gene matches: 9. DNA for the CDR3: TGTGCCACCCCCGGGGGGTCTTCGGACAATGAGCAGTTCTTC. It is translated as CATPGGSSDNEQFF.

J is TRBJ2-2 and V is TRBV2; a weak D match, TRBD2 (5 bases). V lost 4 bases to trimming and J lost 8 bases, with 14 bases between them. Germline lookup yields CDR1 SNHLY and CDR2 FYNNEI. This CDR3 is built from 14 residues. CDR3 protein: CASSARVAGGELFF. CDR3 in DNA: TGTGCCAGCAGTGCGCGGGTGGCGGGTGGGGAGCTGTTTTTT. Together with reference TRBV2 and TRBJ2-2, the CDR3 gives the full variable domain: EPEVTQTPSHQVTQMGQEVILRCVPISNHLYFYWYRQILGQKVEFLVSFYNNEISEKSEIFDDQFSVERPDGSNFTLKIRSTKLEDSAMYFCASSARVAGGELFFGEGSRLTVL.

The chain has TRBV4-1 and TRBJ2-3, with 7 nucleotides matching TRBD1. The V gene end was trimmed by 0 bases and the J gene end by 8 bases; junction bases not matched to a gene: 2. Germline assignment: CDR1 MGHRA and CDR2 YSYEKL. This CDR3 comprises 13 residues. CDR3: CASSQDEGATQYF. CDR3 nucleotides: TGCGCCAGCAGCCAAGATGAGGGGGCTACGCAGTATTTT.